This TCR beta chain comes out of a study of HIV-infected patients and healthy controls. About 540 ng RNA was reverse transcribed with alpha and beta constant-region primers. Using multiplexing indices, alpha and beta chain libraries were generated apart by chain-specific third strand synthesis. TCRdb ran MiXCR on the 5' RACE reads and lists one entry per CDR3 protein. Of about 24,000 distinct CDR3 sequences in the sample, roughly 8.7% were seen once. This clonotype has at least ten counts. Its antigen remains unknown. No cell fractionation was done, so the repertoire covers all unsorted peripheral blood T cells. RNA came from approximately 2.6 ml of peripheral blood. Trimming stripped 6 bases from V and 1 base from J, with 10 bases between. The CDR3 totals 14 residues. Germline CDR1 reads MGHRA; CDR2 reads YSYEKL. Study-wide results and limits: Healthy control repertoires had roughly threefold more distinct CDR3s than untreated HIV+ repertoires, and higher Shannon diversity. HIV+ repertoires were severely depleted of MAIT alpha-chain CDR3s, unlike healthy controls. Size-matched repertoire data failed to replicate the apparent Gini index recovery after therapy in HIV-infected patients.

The V gene is TRBV4-1, the J gene TRBJ1-5; D gene unclear. This TCR came from an adult in good health. Source material: blood. CDR3 protein: CASRPTGSNQPQHF. The CDR3 nucleotides are TGCGCCAGCAGGCCGACGGGCAGCAATCAGCCCCAGCATTTT.